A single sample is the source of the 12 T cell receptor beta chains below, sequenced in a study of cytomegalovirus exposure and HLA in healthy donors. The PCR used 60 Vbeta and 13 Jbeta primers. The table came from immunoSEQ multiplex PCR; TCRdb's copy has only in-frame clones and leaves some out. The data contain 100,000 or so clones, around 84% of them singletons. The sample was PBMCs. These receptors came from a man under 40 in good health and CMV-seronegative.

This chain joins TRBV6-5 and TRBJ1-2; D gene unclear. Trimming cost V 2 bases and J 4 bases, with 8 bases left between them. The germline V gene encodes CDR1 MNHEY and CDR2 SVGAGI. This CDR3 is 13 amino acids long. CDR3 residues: CASSYREGYGYTF. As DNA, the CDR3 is TGTGCCAGCAGTTACAGGGAGGGCTATGGCTACACCTTC.

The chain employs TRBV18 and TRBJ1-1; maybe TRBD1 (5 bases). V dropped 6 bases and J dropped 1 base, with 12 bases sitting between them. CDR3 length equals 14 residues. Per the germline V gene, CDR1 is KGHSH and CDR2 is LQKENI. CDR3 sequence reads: CASSLWTQNTEAFF. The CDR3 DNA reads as TGTGCCAGCTCCCTTTGGACACAGAACACTGAAGCTTTCTTT.

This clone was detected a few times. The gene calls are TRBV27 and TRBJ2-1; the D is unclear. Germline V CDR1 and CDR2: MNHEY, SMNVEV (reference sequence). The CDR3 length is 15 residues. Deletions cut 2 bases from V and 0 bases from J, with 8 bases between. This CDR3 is CASSLISYSYNEQFF. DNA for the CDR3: TGTGCCAGCAGTTTAATCAGTTACTCCTACAATGAGCAGTTCTTC.

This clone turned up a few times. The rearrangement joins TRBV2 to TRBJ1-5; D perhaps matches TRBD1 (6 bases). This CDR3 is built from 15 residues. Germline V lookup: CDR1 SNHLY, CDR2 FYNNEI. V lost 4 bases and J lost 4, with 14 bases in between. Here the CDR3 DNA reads TGTGCCAGCAGTGCGAACGGGACACCAAATCAGCCCCAGCATTTT. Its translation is CASSANGTPNQPQHF.

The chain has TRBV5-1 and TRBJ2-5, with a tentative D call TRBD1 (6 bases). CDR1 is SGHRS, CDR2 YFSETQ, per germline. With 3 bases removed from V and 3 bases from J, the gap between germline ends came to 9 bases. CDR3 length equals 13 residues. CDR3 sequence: CASSSDRKETQYF. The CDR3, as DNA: TGCGCCAGCAGCTCGGACAGAAAAGAGACCCAGTACTTC.

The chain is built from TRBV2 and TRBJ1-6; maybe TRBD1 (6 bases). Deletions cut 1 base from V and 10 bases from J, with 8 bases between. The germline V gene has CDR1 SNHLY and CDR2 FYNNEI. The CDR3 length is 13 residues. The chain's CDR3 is CASSEGGLSPLHF. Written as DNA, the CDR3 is TGTGCCAGCAGTGAAGGGGGGCTGTCACCCCTCCACTTT. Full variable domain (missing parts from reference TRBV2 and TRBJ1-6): EPEVTQTPSHQVTQMGQEVILRCVPISNHLYFYWYRQILGQKVEFLVSFYNNEISEKSEIFDDQFSVERPDGSNFTLKIRSTKLEDSAMYFCASSEGGLSPLHFGNGTRLTVT.

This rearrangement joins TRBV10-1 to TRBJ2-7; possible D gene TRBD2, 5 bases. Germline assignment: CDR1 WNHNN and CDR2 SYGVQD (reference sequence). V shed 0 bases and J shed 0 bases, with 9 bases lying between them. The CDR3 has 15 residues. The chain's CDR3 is CASSESSLASYEQYF. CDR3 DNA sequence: TGCGCCAGCAGTGAGTCTTCGCTAGCCTCCTACGAGCAGTACTTC.

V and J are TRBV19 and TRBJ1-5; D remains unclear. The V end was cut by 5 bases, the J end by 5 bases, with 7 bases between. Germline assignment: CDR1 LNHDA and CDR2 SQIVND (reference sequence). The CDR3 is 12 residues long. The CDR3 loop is CASSPDYQPQHF. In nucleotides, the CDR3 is TGTGCCAGTAGTCCAGACTATCAGCCCCAGCATTTT.

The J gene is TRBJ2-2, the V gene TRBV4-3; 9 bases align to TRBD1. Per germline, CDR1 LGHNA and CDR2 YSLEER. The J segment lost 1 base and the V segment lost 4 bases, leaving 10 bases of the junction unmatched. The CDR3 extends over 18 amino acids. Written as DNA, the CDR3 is TGCGCCAGCAGCCTCCGAACAGGGGGCGCAGTGAACACCGGGGAGCTGTTTTTT. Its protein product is CASSLRTGGAVNTGELFF.

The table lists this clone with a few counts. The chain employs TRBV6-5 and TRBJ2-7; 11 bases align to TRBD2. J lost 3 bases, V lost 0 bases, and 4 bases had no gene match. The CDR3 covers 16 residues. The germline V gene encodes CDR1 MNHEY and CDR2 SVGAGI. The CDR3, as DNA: TGTGCCAGCAGTTACTCGTCGGGACTAGCGGTCTACGAGCAGTACTTC. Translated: CASSYSSGLAVYEQYF.

The DNA of the CDR3 is TGTGCCAGCAGCCCCCGTACTGCCTCCTACGAGCAGTACTTC. This translates into CASSPRTASYEQYF. The chain uses TRBV9 and TRBJ2-7; unclear D gene. V lost 4 bases and J 0 bases, leaving 11 bases between the germline ends. This CDR3 is built from 14 residues. Germline CDR1 SGDLS, CDR2 YYNGEE.

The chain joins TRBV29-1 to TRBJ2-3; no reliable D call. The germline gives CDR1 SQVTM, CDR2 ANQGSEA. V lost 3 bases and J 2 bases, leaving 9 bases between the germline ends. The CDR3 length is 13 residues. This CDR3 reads CSVEAPNTDTQYF. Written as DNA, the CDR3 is TGCAGCGTTGAGGCCCCGAACACAGATACGCAGTATTTT.